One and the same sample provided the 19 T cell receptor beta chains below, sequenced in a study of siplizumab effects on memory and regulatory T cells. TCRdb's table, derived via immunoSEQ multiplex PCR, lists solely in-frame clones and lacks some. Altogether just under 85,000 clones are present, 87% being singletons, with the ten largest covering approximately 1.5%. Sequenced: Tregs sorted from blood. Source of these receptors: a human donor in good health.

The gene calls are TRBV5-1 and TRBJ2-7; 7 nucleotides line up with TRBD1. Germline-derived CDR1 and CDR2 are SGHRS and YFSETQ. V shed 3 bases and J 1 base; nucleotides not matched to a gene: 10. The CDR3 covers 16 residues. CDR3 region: CASSSIQGLRSYEQYF. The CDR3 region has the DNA TGCGCCAGCAGCTCAATACAGGGGTTGAGGTCCTACGAGCAGTACTTC.

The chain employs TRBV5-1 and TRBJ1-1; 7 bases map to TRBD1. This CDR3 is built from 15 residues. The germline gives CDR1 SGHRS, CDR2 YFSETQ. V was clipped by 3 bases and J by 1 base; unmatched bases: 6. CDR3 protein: CASSWGQLWNTEAFF. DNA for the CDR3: TGCGCCAGCAGCTGGGGACAGCTCTGGAACACTGAAGCTTTCTTT.

CDR3: CASSYSSGGASTEAFF. The CDR3 DNA follows: TGTGCCAGCAGTTACTCATCAGGGGGCGCAAGCACTGAAGCTTTCTTT. The chain has TRBV6-6 and TRBJ1-1; TRBD1 agrees at 8 bases. V was pared by 0 bases and J by 4 bases, with 7 bases of the junction left unmatched. The germline CDR1 and CDR2 sequences are MNHNY and SVGAGI (reference sequence). The CDR3 runs to 16 residues.

The CDR3 sequence: CASSLDGANNSPLHF. The CDR3 DNA reads TGCGCCAGCAGCTTGGATGGGGCCAATAATTCACCCCTCCACTTT. This chain uses TRBV5-1 with TRBJ1-6, with TRBD1 as a possible D gene (5 bases). The germline V and J ends were trimmed by 0 bases and 5 bases, with 9 bases remaining between them. The CDR3 sequence is 15 residues long. Germline V gene lookup returns CDR1 SGHRS and CDR2 YFSETQ.

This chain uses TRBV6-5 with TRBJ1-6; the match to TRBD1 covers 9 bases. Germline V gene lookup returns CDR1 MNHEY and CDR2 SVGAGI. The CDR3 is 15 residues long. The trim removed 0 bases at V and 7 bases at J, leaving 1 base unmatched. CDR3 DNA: TGTGCCAGCAGTTACTCCGGGACAGGGAATTCACCCCTCCACTTT. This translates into CASSYSGTGNSPLHF.

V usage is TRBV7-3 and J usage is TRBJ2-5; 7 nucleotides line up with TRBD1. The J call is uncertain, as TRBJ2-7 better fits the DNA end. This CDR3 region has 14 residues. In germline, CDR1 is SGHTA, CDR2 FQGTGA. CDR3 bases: TGTGCCAGCAGCTTACTGACAGGGCCCTACGAGCAGTACTTC. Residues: CASSLLTGPYEQYF.

DNA for the CDR3: TGTGCCAGCACCCCCTCTCCGACAGGGCTCAATGAGCAGTTCTTC. Translation gives CASTPSPTGLNEQFF. The chain combines TRBV6-6 with TRBJ2-1; 7 positions agree with TRBD1. CDR1 is MNHNY, CDR2 SVGAGI, per germline (reference sequence). There are 15 residues in the CDR3. V dropped 7 bases and J dropped 6; count of bases not matched to a gene: 12.

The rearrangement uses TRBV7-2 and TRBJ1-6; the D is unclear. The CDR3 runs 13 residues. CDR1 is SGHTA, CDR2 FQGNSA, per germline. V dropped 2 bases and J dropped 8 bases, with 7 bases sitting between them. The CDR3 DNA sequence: TGTGCCAGCAGCTTACGACGGGATTCACCCCTCCACTTT. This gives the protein CASSLRRDSPLHF.

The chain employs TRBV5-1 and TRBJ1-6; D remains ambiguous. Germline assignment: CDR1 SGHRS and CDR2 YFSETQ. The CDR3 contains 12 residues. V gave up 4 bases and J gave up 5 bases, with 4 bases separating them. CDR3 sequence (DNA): TGCGCCAGCAGCACCAATAATTCACCCCTCCACTTT. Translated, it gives CASSTNNSPLHF.

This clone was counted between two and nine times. As DNA, the CDR3 is TGTGCCAGCAGTTACATGGAGGGGTATCAGCCCCAGCATTTT. Translating it yields CASSYMEGYQPQHF. This chain joins TRBV6-5 and TRBJ1-5, with D maybe TRBD1 (5 bases). Trimming cost V 2 bases and J 5 bases, with 10 bases left between them. Germline CDR1 MNHEY, CDR2 SVGAGI. This CDR3 comprises 14 residues.

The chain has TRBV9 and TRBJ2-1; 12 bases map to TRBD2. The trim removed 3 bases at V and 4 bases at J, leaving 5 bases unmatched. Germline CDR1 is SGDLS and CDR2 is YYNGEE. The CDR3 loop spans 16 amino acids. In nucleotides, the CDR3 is TGTGCCAGCAGCGGAACTAGCGGGGGGTTTTACAATGAGCAGTTCTTC. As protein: CASSGTSGGFYNEQFF.

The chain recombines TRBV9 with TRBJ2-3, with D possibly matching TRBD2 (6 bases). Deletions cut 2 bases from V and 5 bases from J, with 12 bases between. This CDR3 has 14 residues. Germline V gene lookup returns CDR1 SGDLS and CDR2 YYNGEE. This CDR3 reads CASSVGGAEDTQYF. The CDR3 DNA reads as TGTGCCAGCAGCGTCGGAGGGGCAGAAGATACGCAGTATTTT.

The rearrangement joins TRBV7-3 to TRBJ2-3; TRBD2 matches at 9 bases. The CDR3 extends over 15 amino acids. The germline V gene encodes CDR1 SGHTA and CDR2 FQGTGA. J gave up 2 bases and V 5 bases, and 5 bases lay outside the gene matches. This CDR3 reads CASSIGLATTDTQYF. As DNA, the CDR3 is TGTGCCAGCAGCATAGGACTAGCGACCACAGATACGCAGTATTTT.

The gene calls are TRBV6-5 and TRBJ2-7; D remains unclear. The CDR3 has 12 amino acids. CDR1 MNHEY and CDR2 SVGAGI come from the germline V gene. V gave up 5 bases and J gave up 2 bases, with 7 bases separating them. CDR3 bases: TGTGCCAGCAGTCCAGAGGCCTACGAGCAGTACTTC. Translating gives CASSPEAYEQYF.

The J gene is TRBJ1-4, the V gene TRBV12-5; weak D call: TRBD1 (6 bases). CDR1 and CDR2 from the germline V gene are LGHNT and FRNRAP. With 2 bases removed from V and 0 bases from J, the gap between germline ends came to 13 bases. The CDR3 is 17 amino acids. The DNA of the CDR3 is TGTGCTAGTGGTTTGTTTCTCGGGGGCGCAACTAATGAAAAACTGTTTTTT. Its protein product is CASGLFLGGATNEKLFF.

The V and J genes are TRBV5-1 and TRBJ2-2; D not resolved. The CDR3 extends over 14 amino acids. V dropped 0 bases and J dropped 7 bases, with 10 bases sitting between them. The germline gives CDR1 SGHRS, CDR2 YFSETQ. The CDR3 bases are TGCGCCAGCAGCTTGGTGCTAGTGGGCGGGGAGCTGTTTTTT. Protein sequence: CASSLVLVGGELFF.

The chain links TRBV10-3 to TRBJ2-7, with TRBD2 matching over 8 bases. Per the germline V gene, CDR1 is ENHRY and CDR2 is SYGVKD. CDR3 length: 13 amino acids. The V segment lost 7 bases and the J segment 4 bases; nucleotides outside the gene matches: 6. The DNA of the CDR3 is TGTGCCATCATGGCGATAGCGGGGTACGAGCAGTACTTC. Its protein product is CAIMAIAGYEQYF.

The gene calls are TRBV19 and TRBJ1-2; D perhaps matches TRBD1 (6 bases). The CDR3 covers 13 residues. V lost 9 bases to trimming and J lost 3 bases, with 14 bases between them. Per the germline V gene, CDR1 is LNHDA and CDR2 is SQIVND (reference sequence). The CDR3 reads CASTGTDYYGYTF. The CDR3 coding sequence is TGTGCCAGCACAGGGACCGACTACTATGGCTACACCTTC.

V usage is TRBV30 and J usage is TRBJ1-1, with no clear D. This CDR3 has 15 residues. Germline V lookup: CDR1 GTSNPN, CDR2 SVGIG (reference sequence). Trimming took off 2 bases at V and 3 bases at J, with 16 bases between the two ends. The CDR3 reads CAWSSVGMRDTEAFF. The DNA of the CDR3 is TGTGCCTGGAGTTCCGTCGGGATGCGAGACACTGAAGCTTTCTTT.